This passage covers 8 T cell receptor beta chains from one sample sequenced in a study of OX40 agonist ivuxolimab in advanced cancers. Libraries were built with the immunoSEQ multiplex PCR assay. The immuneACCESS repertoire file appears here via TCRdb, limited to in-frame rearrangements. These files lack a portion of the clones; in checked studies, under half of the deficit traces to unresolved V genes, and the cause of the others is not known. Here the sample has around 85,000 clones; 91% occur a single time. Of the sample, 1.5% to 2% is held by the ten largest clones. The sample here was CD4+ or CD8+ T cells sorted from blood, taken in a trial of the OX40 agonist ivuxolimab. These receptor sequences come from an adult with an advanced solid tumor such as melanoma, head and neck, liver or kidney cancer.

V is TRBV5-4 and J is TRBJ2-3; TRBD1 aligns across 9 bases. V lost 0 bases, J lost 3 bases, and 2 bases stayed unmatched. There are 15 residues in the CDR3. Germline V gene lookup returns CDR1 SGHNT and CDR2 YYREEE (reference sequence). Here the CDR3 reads CASSLGTGETDTQYF. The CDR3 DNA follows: TGTGCCAGCAGCTTGGGGACAGGGGAGACAGATACGCAGTATTTT.

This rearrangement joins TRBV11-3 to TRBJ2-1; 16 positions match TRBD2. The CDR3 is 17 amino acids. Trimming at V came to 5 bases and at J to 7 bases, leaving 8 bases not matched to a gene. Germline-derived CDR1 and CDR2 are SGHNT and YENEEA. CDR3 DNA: TGTGCCAGCAGCCCGGGACTAGCGGGAGGGCCTTGGAATGAGCAGTTCTTC. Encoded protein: CASSPGLAGGPWNEQFF.

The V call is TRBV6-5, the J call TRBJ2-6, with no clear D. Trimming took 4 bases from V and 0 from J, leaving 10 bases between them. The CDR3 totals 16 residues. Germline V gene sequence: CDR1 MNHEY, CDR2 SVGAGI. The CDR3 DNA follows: TGTGCCAGCAGTTCCACCGCTGGCTCTGGGGCCAACGTCCTGACTTTC. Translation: CASSSTAGSGANVLTF.

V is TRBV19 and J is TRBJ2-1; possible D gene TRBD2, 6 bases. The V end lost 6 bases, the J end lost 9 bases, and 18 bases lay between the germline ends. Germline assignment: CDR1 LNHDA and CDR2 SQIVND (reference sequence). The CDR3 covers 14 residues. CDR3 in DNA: TGTGCCAGTAGACCCGACACGACTAGAAGTGAGCAGTTCTTC. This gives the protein CASRPDTTRSEQFF.

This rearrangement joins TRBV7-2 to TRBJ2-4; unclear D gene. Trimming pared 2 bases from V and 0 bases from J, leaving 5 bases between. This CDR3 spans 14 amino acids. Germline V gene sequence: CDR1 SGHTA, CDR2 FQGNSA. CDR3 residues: CASSLSLAKNIQYF. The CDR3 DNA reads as TGTGCCAGCAGCTTAAGTTTAGCCAAAAACATTCAGTACTTC. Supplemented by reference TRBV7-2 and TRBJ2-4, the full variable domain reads GAGVSQSPSNKVTEKGKDVELRCDPISGHTALYWYRQSLGQGLEFLIYFQGNSAPDKSGLPSDRFSAERTGGSVSTLTIQRTQQEDSAVYLCASSLSLAKNIQYFGAGTRLSVL.

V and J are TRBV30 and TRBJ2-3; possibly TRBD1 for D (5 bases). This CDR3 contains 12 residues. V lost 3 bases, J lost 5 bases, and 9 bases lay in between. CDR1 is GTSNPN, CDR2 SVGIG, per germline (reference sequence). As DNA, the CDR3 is TGTGCCTGGAGCCAGGGTCTAGATACGCAGTATTTT. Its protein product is CAWSQGLDTQYF. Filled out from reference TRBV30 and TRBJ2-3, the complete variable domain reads SQTIHQWPATLVQPVGSPLSLECTVEGTSNPNLYWYRQAAGRGLQLLFYSVGIGQISSEVPQNLSASRPQDRQFILSSKKLLLSDSGFYLCAWSQGLDTQYFGPGTRLTVL.

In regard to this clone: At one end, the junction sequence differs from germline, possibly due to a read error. The CDR3 loop reads CASILSAAGRNEQFF. CDR3 nucleotides: TGTGCCAGCATTTTATCAGCGGCGGGTCGTAATGAGCAGTTCTTC. V and J are TRBV28 and TRBJ2-1; a weak D match, TRBD2 (5 bases). The CDR3 contains 15 residues. Germline CDR1 reads MDHEN; CDR2 reads SYDVKM.

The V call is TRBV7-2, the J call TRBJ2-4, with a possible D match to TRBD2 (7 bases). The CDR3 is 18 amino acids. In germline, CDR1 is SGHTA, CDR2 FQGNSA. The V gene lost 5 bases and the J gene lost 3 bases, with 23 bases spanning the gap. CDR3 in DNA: TGTGCCAGCAGCCTGCAATATAGGGGGGGCTTAGTCAAAAACATTCAGTACTTC. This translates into CASSLQYRGGLVKNIQYF.